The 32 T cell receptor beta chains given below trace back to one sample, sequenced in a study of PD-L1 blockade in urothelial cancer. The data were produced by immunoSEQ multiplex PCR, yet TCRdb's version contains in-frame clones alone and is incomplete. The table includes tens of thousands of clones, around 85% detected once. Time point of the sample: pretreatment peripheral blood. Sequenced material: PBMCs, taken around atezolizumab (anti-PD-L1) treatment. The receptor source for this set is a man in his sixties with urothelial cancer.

The CDR3 reads CASSPGNSGNTIYF. Here the CDR3 DNA reads TGCGCCAGCAGCCCAGGGAACTCTGGAAACACCATATATTTT. This chain joins TRBV4-1 and TRBJ1-3, with D maybe TRBD1 (5 bases). Germline CDR1 is MGHRA and CDR2 is YSYEKL. This CDR3 is built from 14 residues. Trimming shortened V by 4 bases and J by 0 bases, and 7 bases separated the two germline ends.

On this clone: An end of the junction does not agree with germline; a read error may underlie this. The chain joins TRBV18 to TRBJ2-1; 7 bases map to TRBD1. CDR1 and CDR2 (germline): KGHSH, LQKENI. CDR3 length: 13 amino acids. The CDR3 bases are TGTGCCAGCTCGGGCGACAGGGCCTCCATGCCCCTCTTC. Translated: CASSGDRASMPLF.

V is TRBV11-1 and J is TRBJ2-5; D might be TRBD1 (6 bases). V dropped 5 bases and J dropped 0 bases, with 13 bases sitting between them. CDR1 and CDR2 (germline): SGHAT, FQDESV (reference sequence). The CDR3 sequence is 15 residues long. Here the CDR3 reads CASSPRTGYQETQYF. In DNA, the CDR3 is TGTGCCAGCAGCCCTCGTACAGGGTACCAAGAGACCCAGTACTTC.

The DNA of the CDR3 is TGTGCCAGTAGGACTCAGGGGGCTCCAGGAAACACCATATATTTT. Protein sequence: CASRTQGAPGNTIYF. The chain combines TRBV19 with TRBJ1-3, with 8 bases lining up with TRBD1. The trim removed 6 bases at V and 4 bases at J, leaving 8 bases unmatched. Germline loops: CDR1 LNHDA, CDR2 SQIVND (reference sequence). This CDR3 is built from 15 residues.

The CDR3 region has the DNA TGTGCCAGCAGCAAAGGAGCTCCGGGGTCGAATTGTGAAAAACTGTTTTTT. It specifies CASSKGAPGSNCEKLFF. The chain combines TRBV21-1 with TRBJ1-4. TRBV21-1 is deemed a pseudogene. The CDR3 contains 17 residues.

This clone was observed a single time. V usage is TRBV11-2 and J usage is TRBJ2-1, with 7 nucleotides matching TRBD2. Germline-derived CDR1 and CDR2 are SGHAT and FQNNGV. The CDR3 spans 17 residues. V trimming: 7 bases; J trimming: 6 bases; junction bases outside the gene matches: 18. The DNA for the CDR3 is TGTGCCAGCACCGCACTGGGGACTACCATTAACGTCAATGAGCAGTTCTTC. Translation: CASTALGTTINVNEQFF.

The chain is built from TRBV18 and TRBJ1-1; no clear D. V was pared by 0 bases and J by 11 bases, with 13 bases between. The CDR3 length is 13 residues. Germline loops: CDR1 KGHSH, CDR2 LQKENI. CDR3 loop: CASSPPEGIGAFF. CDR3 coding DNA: TGTGCCAGCTCACCACCGGAGGGAATAGGGGCTTTCTTT. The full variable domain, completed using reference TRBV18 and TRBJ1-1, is NAGVMQNPRHLVRRRGQEARLRCSPMKGHSHVYWYRQLPEEGLKFMVYLQKENIIDESGMPKERFSAEFPKEGPSILRIQQVVRGDSAAYFCASSPPEGIGAFFGQGTRLTVV.

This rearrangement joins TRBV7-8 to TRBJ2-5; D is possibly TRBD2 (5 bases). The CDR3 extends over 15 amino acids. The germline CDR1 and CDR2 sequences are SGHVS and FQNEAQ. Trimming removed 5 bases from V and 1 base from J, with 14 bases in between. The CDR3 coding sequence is TGTGCCAGCAGCCTGTCCGGACTGGGCCAAGAGACCCAGTACTTC. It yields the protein CASSLSGLGQETQYF.

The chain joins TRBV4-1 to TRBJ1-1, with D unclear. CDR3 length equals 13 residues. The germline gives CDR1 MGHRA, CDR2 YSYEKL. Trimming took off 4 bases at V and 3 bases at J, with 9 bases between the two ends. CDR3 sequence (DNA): TGCGCCAGCAGCCCCGAGACATACACTGAAGCTTTCTTT. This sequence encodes CASSPETYTEAFF.

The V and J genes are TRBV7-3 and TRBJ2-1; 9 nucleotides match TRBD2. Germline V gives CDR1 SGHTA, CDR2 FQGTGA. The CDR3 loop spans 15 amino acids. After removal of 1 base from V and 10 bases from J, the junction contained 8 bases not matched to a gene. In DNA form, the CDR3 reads TGTGCCAGCAGCTTAAACGCGGGGACTAGCAGAGAGCAGTTCTTC. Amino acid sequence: CASSLNAGTSREQFF. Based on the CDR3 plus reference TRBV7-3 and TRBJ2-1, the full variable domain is GAGVSQTPSNKVTEKGKYVELRCDPISGHTALYWYRQSLGQGPEFLIYFQGTGAADDSGLPNDRFFAVRPEGSVSTLKIQRTERGDSAVYLCASSLNAGTSREQFFGPGTRLTVL.

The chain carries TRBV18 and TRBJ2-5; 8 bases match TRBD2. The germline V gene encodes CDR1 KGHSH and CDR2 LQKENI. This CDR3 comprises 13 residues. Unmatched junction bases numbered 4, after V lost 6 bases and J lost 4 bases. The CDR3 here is CASSHREGETQYF. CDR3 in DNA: TGTGCCAGCTCGCATCGGGAGGGAGAGACCCAGTACTTC.

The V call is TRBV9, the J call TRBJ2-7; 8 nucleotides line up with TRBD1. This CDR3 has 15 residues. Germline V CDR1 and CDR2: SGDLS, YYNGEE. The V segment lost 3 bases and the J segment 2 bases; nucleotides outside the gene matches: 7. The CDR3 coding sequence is TGTGCCAGCAGCGCACAGGGGGATTCTACCTACGAGCAGTACTTC. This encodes CASSAQGDSTYEQYF.

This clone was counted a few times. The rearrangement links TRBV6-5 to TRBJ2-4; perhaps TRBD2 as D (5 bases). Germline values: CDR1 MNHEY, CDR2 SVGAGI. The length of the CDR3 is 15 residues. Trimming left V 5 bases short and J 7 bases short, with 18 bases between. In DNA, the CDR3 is TGTGCCAGCAGTGCCCGCGCCCCCGGCGGGAACATTCAGTACTTC. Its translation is CASSARAPGGNIQYF.

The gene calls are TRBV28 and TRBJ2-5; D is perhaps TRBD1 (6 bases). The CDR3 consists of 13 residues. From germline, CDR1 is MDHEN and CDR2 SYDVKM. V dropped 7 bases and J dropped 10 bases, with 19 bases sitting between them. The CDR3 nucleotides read TGTGCCAGCATCGTGACTCAATCAGGGGACCAGTACTTC. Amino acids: CASIVTQSGDQYF.

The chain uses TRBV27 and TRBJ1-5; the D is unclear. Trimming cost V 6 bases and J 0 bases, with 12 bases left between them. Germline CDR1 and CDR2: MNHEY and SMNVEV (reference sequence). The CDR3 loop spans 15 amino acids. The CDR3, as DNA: TGTGCCAGCAGCTCTGCTGACTATAGCAATCAGCCCCAGCATTTT. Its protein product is CASSSADYSNQPQHF.

As DNA, the CDR3 is TGTGCCAGCAGCTTAGTGGCAGGGGCGAACACCGGGGAGCTGTTTTTT. It codes for CASSLVAGANTGELFF. The genes are TRBV7-2 and TRBJ2-2; D might be TRBD1 (6 bases). The CDR3 runs to 16 residues. CDR1 and CDR2 from the germline V gene are SGHTA and FQGNSA. V shed 1 base and J shed 0 bases, with 9 bases lying between them.

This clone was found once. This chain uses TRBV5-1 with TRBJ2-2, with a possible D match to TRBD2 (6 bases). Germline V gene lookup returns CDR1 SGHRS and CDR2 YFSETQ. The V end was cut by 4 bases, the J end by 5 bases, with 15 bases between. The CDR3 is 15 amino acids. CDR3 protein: CASSLSGEKTGELFF. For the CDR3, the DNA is TGCGCCAGCAGCCTATCGGGGGAGAAAACCGGGGAGCTGTTTTTT.

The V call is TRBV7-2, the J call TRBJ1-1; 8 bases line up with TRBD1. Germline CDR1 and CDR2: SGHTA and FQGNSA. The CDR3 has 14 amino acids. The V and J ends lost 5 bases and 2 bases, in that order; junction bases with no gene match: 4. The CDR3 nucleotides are TGTGCCAGCAGCCCGGACAGGGATAACACTGAAGCTTTCTTT. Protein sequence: CASSPDRDNTEAFF.

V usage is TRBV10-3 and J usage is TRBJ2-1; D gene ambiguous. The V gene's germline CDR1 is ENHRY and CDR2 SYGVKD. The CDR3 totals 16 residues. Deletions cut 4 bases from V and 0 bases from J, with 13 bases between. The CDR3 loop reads CAISAFEVSSYNEQFF. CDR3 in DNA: TGTGCCATCAGTGCGTTCGAGGTGAGCTCCTACAATGAGCAGTTCTTC.

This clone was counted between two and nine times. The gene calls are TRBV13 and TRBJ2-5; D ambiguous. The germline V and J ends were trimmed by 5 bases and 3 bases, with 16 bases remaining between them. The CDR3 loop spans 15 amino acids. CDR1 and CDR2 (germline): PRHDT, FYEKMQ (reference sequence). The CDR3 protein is CASSVMGTPEETQYF. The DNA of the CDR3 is TGTGCCAGCAGCGTAATGGGCACCCCTGAAGAGACCCAGTACTTC.

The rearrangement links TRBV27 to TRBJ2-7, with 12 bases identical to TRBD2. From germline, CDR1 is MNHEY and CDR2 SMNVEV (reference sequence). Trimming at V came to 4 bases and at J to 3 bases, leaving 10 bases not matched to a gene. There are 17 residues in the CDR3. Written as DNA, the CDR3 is TGTGCCAGCAGTTACCTAGCGGGGGGGCGGTCGTTCTACGAGCAGTACTTC. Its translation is CASSYLAGGRSFYEQYF.

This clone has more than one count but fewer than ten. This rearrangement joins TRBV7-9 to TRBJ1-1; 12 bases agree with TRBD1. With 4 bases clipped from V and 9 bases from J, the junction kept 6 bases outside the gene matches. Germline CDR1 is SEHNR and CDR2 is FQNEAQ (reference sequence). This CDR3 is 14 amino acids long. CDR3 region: CASSSRGDRGQAFF. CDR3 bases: TGTGCCAGCAGCTCTCGGGGGGACAGGGGGCAAGCTTTCTTT.

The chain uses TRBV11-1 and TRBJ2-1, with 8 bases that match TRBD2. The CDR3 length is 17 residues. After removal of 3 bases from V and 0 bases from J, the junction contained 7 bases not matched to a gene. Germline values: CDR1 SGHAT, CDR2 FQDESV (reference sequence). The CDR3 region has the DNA TGTGCCAGCAGCTTGCGGGGGGTCGGGAGCTCCTACAATGAGCAGTTCTTC. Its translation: CASSLRGVGSSYNEQFF.

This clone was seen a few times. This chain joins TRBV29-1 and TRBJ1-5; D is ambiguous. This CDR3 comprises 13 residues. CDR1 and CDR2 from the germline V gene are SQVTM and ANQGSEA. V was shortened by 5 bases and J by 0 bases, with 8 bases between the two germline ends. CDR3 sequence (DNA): TGCAGCGTTCGGACTTATAGCAATCAGCCCCAGCATTTT. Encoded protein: CSVRTYSNQPQHF.

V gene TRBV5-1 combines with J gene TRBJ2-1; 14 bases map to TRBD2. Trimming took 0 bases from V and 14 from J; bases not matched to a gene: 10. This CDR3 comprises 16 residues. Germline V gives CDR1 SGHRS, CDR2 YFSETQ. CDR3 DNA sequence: TGCGCCAGCAGCTTGGTAGGGCTGACTAGCGGGAGGGCCAAGTTCTTC. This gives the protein CASSLVGLTSGRAKFF.

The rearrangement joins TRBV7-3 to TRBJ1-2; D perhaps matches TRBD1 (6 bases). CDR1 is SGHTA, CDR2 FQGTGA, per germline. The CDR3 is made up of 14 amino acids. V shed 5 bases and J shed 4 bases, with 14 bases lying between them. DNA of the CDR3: TGTGCCAGCAGCCCTACAGGGAGAGGCTATGGCTACACCTTC. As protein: CASSPTGRGYGYTF.

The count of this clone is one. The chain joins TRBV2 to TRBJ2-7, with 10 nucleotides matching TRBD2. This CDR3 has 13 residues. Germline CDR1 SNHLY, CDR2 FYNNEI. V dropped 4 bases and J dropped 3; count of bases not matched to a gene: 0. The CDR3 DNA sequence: TGTGCCAGCAGTGGGACTAGCGGCTACGAGCAGTACTTC. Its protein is CASSGTSGYEQYF.

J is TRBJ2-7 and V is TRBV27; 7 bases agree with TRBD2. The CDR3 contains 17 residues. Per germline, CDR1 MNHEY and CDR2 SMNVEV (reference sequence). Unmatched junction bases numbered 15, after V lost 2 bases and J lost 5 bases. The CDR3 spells CASSLNSPAGMDHEQYF. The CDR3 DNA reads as TGTGCCAGCAGTTTAAACTCTCCAGCGGGAATGGACCACGAGCAGTACTTC.

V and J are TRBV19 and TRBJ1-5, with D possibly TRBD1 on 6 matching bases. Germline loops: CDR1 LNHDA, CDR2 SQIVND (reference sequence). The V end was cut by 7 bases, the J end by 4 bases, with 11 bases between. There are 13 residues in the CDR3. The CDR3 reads CASTWQGNQPQHF. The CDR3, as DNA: TGTGCCAGTACCTGGCAGGGGAATCAGCCCCAGCATTTT. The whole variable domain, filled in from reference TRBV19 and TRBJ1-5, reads DGGITQSPKYLFRKEGQNVTLSCEQNLNHDAMYWYRQDPGQGLRLIYYSQIVNDFQKGDIAEGYSVSREKKESFPLTVTSAQKNPTAFYLCASTWQGNQPQHFGDGTRLSIL.

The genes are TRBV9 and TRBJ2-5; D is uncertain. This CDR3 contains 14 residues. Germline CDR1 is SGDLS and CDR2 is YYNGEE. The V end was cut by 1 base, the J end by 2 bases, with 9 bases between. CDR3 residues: CASSVSGIQETQYF. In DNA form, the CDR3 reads TGTGCCAGCAGCGTATCAGGAATTCAAGAGACCCAGTACTTC.

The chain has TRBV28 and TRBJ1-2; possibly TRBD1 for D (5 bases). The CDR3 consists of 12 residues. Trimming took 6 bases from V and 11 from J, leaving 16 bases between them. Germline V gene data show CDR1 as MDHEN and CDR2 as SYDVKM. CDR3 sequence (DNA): TGTGCCAGCAGGCCTACAGGTTTTTGGTACACCTTC. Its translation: CASRPTGFWYTF.

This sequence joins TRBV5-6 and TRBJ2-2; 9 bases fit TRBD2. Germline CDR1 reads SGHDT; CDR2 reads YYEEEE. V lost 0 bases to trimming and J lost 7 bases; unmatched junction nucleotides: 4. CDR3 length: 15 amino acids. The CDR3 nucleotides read TGTGCCAGCAGCTTGGCCGGGACTAGCCACGGGGAGCTGTTTTTT. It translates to CASSLAGTSHGELFF.